This passage covers 25 T cell receptor beta chains from one sample sequenced in a study of T cell responses to AZD1222 COVID-19 vaccine. Profiling relied on immunoSEQ multiplex PCR, and the TCRdb table lists in-frame clones only, not all of them. The sample consists of more than 150,000 clones, about 94% of them appearing once. Sample: peripheral blood, taken on day 0 of AZD1222 vaccination. Receptor source: an adult in good health.

A remark on this clone: The sample holds other DNA sequences that translate to the same CDR3. This chain links TRBV2 with TRBJ2-5; 7 nucleotides line up with TRBD1. The germline V gene has CDR1 SNHLY and CDR2 FYNNEI. The J segment lost 5 bases and the V segment lost 8 bases, leaving 8 bases of the junction unmatched. The CDR3 loop spans 13 amino acids. CDR3 protein: CASRDRVGETQYF. Written as DNA, the CDR3 is TGTGCCAGCCGAGACAGGGTAGGCGAGACCCAGTACTTC.

The gene calls are TRBV14 and TRBJ2-2; no clear D. Trimming left V 3 bases short and J 2 bases short, with 10 bases between. The CDR3 is made up of 15 amino acids. Germline V gives CDR1 SGHDN, CDR2 FVKESK. The CDR3 here is CASSQAGGNTGELFF. The CDR3 DNA sequence: TGTGCCAGCAGCCAGGCTGGCGGAAACACCGGGGAGCTGTTTTTT.

The rearrangement links TRBV6-5 to TRBJ1-2; 7 nucleotides match TRBD1. CDR1 is MNHEY, CDR2 SVGAGI, per germline. Germline trimming cut 6 bases from V and 6 bases from J; bases unmatched to any gene: 4. The CDR3 totals 12 residues. The CDR3: CASSTQGNGYTF. The CDR3 coding sequence is TGTGCCAGCAGCACACAGGGGAATGGCTACACCTTC.

The gene calls are TRBV7-2 and TRBJ2-7; D is unresolved. CDR1 SGHTA and CDR2 FQGNSA come from the germline V gene. The length of the CDR3 is 14 residues. Trimming pared 1 base from V and 2 bases from J, leaving 9 bases between. CDR3 in DNA: TGTGCCAGCAGCTTAGGGCGTCGAACCTACGAGCAGTACTTC. Its translation is CASSLGRRTYEQYF. Combining the CDR3 with reference TRBV7-2 and TRBJ2-7 gives the whole variable domain GAGVSQSPSNKVTEKGKDVELRCDPISGHTALYWYRQSLGQGLEFLIYFQGNSAPDKSGLPSDRFSAERTGGSVSTLTIQRTQQEDSAVYLCASSLGRRTYEQYFGPGTRLTVT.

V and J are TRBV9 and TRBJ2-6; no reliable D call. V lost 2 bases and J 0 bases, leaving 15 bases between the germline ends. This CDR3 region has 18 residues. CDR1 SGDLS and CDR2 YYNGEE come from the germline V gene. CDR3 bases: TGTGCCAGCAGCGTTGATATGGCAACAGACTCTGGGGCCAACGTCCTGACTTTC. It yields the protein CASSVDMATDSGANVLTF.

The gene calls are TRBV5-6 and TRBJ2-1; D perhaps matches TRBD2 (5 bases). The germline gives CDR1 SGHDT, CDR2 YYEEEE. The CDR3 is 17 amino acids. The germline V and J ends were trimmed by 0 bases and 0 bases, with 13 bases remaining between them. CDR3 in amino acids: CASSLGDLAGSYNEQFF. The CDR3 DNA reads as TGTGCCAGCAGCTTGGGGGATCTGGCGGGCTCCTACAATGAGCAGTTCTTC.

V usage is TRBV11-2 and J usage is TRBJ2-1; 7 bases map to TRBD1. The junction had 0 bases not matched to a gene; V was cut back by 5 bases and J by 2 bases. This CDR3 comprises 13 residues. Germline V gene lookup returns CDR1 SGHAT and CDR2 FQNNGV. CDR3: CASSQGAYNEQFF. The DNA of the CDR3 is TGTGCCAGCAGCCAGGGGGCCTACAATGAGCAGTTCTTC.

This rearrangement joins TRBV6-2 or TRBV6-3 to TRBJ2-1; the match to TRBD1 covers 8 bases. V dropped 4 bases and J dropped 9; count of bases not matched to a gene: 5. The germline gives CDR1 MNHEY, CDR2 SVGEGT. The CDR3 contains 13 residues. The CDR3 coding sequence is TGTGCCAGCAGTTTGACAGGGGCGGGTGAGCAGTTCTTC. Translated, it gives CASSLTGAGEQFF.

The chain has TRBV30 and TRBJ2-7; unclear D gene. The V gene's germline CDR1 is GTSNPN and CDR2 SVGIG (reference sequence). V lost 1 base and J lost 11, with 9 bases in between. CDR3 size: 10 residues. CDR3 coding DNA: TGTGCCTGGAGTGGCCCTAGGGAGTACTTC. It encodes CAWSGPREYF.

V is TRBV18 and J is TRBJ2-7; 9 nucleotides agree with TRBD2. The CDR3 totals 15 residues. J lost 7 bases, V lost 6 bases, and 13 bases had no gene match. The germline V gene encodes CDR1 KGHSH and CDR2 LQKENI. CDR3 region: CASSRTQAGGWEQYF. In DNA form, the CDR3 reads TGTGCCAGCTCCCGCACCCAAGCGGGAGGTTGGGAGCAGTACTTC.

CDR3 loop: CATSDPAFNYGYTF. As DNA, the CDR3 is TGTGCCACCAGTGATCCAGCGTTTAACTATGGCTACACCTTC. This chain links TRBV24-1 with TRBJ1-2, with D unresolved. Trimming cost V 3 bases and J 1 base, with 8 bases left between them. Per germline, CDR1 KGHDR and CDR2 SFDVKD. There are 14 residues in the CDR3.

This sequence joins TRBV11-2 and TRBJ2-2; D not resolved. The V and J ends lost 5 bases and 6 bases respectively, with 7 bases between them. CDR3 size: 12 residues. The germline CDR1 and CDR2 sequences are SGHAT and FQNNGV. CDR3 sequence: CASSLSPGELFF. CDR3 nucleotide sequence: TGTGCCAGCAGCCTCAGTCCCGGGGAGCTGTTTTTT. Using reference TRBV11-2 and TRBJ2-2 for the parts outside the CDR3, the full variable domain is EAGVAQSPRYKIIEKRQSVAFWCNPISGHATLYWYQQILGQGPKLLIQFQNNGVVDDSQLPKDRFSAERLKGVDSTLKIQPAKLEDSAVYLCASSLSPGELFFGEGSRLTVL.

This clone has more than one count but fewer than ten. The rearrangement links TRBV7-3 to TRBJ1-3; D is undetermined. The V gene's germline CDR1 is SGHTA and CDR2 FQGTGA. The germline V and J ends were trimmed by 3 bases and 0 bases, with 12 bases remaining between them. The CDR3 extends over 16 amino acids. The CDR3 spells CASSFPGSRSGNTIYF. The CDR3 DNA reads as TGTGCCAGCAGCTTCCCCGGGTCCCGCTCTGGAAACACCATATATTTT.

This clone was seen once. The V call is TRBV19, the J call TRBJ2-1; TRBD2 agrees at 7 bases. V shed 5 bases and J 4 bases; nucleotides not matched to a gene: 8. Germline V gene data show CDR1 as LNHDA and CDR2 as SQIVND (reference sequence). This CDR3 comprises 15 residues. The CDR3 coding sequence is TGTGCCAGTAGTCCCCCCGCGGGAGCGTACAATGAGCAGTTCTTC. Protein product: CASSPPAGAYNEQFF.

The chain uses TRBV5-4 and TRBJ2-5; D may be TRBD1 or TRBD2 (6 bases each). Trimming left V 4 bases short and J 4 bases short, with 14 bases between. The CDR3 runs to 14 residues. CDR1 SGHNT and CDR2 YYREEE come from the germline V gene (reference sequence). In nucleotides, the CDR3 is TGTGCCAGCAGCCCGGGGGCCAGTGGAGAGACCCAGTACTTC. This sequence encodes CASSPGASGETQYF.

The chain joins TRBV21-1 to TRBJ1-4; the table's D call, TRBD1, has no DNA check behind it. TRBV21-1 is reported as a pseudogene. This CDR3 is 15 amino acids long. The CDR3 here is CASSKETGRREKLFF. CDR3 bases: TGTGCCAGCAGCAAAGAGACAGGACGACGGGAAAAACTGTTTTTT.

This chain joins TRBV10-3 and TRBJ1-1; a weak D match, TRBD1 (6 bases). Germline V gene lookup returns CDR1 ENHRY and CDR2 SYGVKD. The CDR3 length is 14 residues. V was pared by 6 bases and J by 3 bases, with 14 bases between. Written as DNA, the CDR3 is TGTGCCATCAGGGGGGCCAGGGATGACACTGAAGCTTTCTTT. Its protein is CAIRGARDDTEAFF.

The chain joins TRBV29-1 to TRBJ2-1; the match to TRBD2 covers 14 bases. The length of the CDR3 is 14 residues. V shed 6 bases, J shed 8 bases, and the junction held 6 bases outside the gene matches. From germline, CDR1 is SQVTM and CDR2 ANQGSEA. In nucleotides, the CDR3 is TGCAGCGTCCACGTGACTAGCGGGAGGGATGAGCAGTTCTTC. Protein sequence: CSVHVTSGRDEQFF.

This clone occurred a few times. This specimen includes other DNA sequences encoding the same CDR3. The chain employs TRBV6-1 and TRBJ1-5; D remains ambiguous. V was clipped by 2 bases and J by 4 bases, with 0 bases between them. The germline CDR1 and CDR2 sequences are MNHNS and SASEGT. The CDR3 is 11 amino acids. The CDR3 loop is CASSENQPQHF. CDR3 in DNA: TGTGCCAGCAGTGAAAATCAGCCCCAGCATTTT.

This sequence joins TRBV19 and TRBJ1-4, with D perhaps TRBD1 (6 bases). With 5 bases removed from V and 0 bases from J, the gap between germline ends came to 10 bases. From germline, CDR1 is LNHDA and CDR2 SQIVND (reference sequence). The CDR3 length is 15 residues. CDR3 residues: CASSVQGATNEKLFF. CDR3 DNA sequence: TGTGCCAGTAGTGTACAGGGCGCAACTAATGAAAAACTGTTTTTT.

This clone was seen a single time. V usage is TRBV7-3 and J usage is TRBJ2-1, with D tentatively TRBD1 (6 bases). The CDR3 covers 15 residues. Trimming removed 2 bases at V and 7 bases at J, with 15 bases between. Germline V gene data show CDR1 as SGHTA and CDR2 as FQGTGA. CDR3: CASSLQGQGWNEQFF. The CDR3 nucleotides read TGTGCCAGCAGCTTACAGGGGCAGGGGTGGAATGAGCAGTTCTTC.

This clone was seen only a few times. J is TRBJ2-2 and V is TRBV18, with 9 bases identical to TRBD1. V shed 1 base and J 10 bases; nucleotides not matched to a gene: 10. Germline CDR1 KGHSH, CDR2 LQKENI. CDR3 size: 16 residues. CDR3 sequence reads: CASSPLPGQGGEELFF. The CDR3 DNA reads TGTGCCAGCTCACCACTACCGGGACAGGGCGGAGAGGAGCTGTTTTTT. Based on the CDR3 plus reference TRBV18 and TRBJ2-2, the full variable domain is NAGVMQNPRHLVRRRGQEARLRCSPMKGHSHVYWYRQLPEEGLKFMVYLQKENIIDESGMPKERFSAEFPKEGPSILRIQQVVRGDSAAYFCASSPLPGQGGEELFFGEGSRLTVL.

J is TRBJ2-5 and V is TRBV18; TRBD2 aligns across 11 bases. The ends lost 5 bases at V and 4 bases at J; junction bases unmatched: 6. The CDR3 sequence is 15 residues long. Germline V lookup: CDR1 KGHSH, CDR2 LQKENI. The CDR3 sequence: CASSSTSGMGETQYF. The CDR3 nucleotides read TGTGCCAGCTCATCGACTAGCGGGATGGGAGAGACCCAGTACTTC.

V usage is TRBV23-1 and J usage is TRBJ1-2; possibly TRBD1 for D (6 bases). TRBV23-1 belongs to the ORF category, with a function that is uncertain. The CDR3 spans 16 residues. Trimming cost V 3 bases and J 7 bases, with 21 bases left between them. CDR3 bases: TGCGCCAGCAGTCATCCGAGAGATCGACAGGCTTTTGGCTACACCTTC. It encodes CASSHPRDRQAFGYTF.

The rearrangement joins TRBV6-5 to TRBJ2-7; unclear D gene. Germline V gene sequence: CDR1 MNHEY, CDR2 SVGAGI. V lost 0 bases to trimming and J lost 3 bases, with 9 bases between them. The CDR3 contains 14 residues. This CDR3 is CASSYSNPVYEQYF. DNA of the CDR3: TGTGCCAGCAGTTACTCGAACCCGGTCTACGAGCAGTACTTC.